This record looks at one TCR beta chain sequence and its context. The antigen is unknown. This entry comes from a study of cytomegalovirus exposure and HLA in healthy donors. Study results and caveats: HLA-A and HLA-B allele assignments for most subjects were reportedly predicted accurately using TCR beta sequences. In a later analysis, TCR beta V- and J-gene trimming showed a link to a missense DCLRE1C variant. Several V segments, TRBV6-2 and TRBV6-3 among them, could not be told apart and were dropped.

Donors sampled were nominally healthy, though unrecorded immune exposures were likely. Germline lookup yields CDR1 SNHLY and CDR2 FYNNEI. This CDR3 region has 13 residues. Trimming took off 6 bases at V and 2 bases at J, with 7 bases between the two ends. 13 Jbeta primers and 60 Vbeta primers were used for the PCR. The data were produced by immunoSEQ multiplex PCR, yet TCRdb's version contains in-frame clones alone and is incomplete. There are 95,000 to 150,000 clones in the sample; about 73% occur only once, and nearly 8.5% lies in the top ten. The sequenced sample was PBMCs. The chain joins TRBV2 to TRBJ1-4, with D unclear. The sequence derives from a woman in her thirties or forties in good health and CMV-seropositive. The CDR3 here is CASRRGTNEKLFF. The DNA of the CDR3 is TGTGCCAGCAGGAGAGGGACTAATGAAAAACTGTTTTTT.